This T cell receptor (beta chain) is from a study of CD8 T cells in ankylosing spondylitis. The CDR3 runs 14 residues. The V gene's germline CDR1 is SGHDT and CDR2 YYEEEE. V lost 6 bases and J lost 2, with 14 bases in between. About this clonotype: Its specificity is unknown.

One entry per CDR3 protein results from TCRdb running MiXCR on the 5' RACE reads. This table holds 800,000 to 900,000 distinct CDR3 sequences, approximately 10% found once. Study findings and constraints: Earlier reports found some motif variants in synovial fluid and blood in reactive arthritis. Disease-associated clones were CD8+ and fairly uncommon in peripheral blood. Apparently characteristic of ankylosing spondylitis blood was a TCR beta motif (about 8 highly homologous variants).

This receptor was identified in a male donor with ankylosing spondylitis. The chain links TRBV5-6 to TRBJ1-2; D gene unclear. Sequencing was done on a sample of blood, either unsorted or a sorted T cell fraction (not recorded which). CDR3 residues: CASKLSLTNYGYTF. CDR3 coding DNA: TGTGCCAGCAAACTTAGCCTTACAAACTATGGCTACACCTTC.